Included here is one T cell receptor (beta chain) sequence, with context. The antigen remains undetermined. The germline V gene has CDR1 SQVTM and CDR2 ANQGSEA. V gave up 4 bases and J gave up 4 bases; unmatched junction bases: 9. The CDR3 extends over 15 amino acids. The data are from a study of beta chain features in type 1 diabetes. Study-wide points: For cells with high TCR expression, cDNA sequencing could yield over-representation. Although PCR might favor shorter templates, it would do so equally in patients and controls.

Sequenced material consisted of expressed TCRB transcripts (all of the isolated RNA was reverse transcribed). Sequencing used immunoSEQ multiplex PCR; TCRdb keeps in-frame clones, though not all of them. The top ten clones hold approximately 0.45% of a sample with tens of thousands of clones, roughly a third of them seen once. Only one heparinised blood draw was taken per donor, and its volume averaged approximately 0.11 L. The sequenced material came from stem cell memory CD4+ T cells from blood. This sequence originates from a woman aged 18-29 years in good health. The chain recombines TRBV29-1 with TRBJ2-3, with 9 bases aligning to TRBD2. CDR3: CSVGGSGRGADTQYF. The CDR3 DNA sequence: TGCAGCGTTGGGGGTAGCGGGAGAGGGGCAGATACGCAGTATTTT.